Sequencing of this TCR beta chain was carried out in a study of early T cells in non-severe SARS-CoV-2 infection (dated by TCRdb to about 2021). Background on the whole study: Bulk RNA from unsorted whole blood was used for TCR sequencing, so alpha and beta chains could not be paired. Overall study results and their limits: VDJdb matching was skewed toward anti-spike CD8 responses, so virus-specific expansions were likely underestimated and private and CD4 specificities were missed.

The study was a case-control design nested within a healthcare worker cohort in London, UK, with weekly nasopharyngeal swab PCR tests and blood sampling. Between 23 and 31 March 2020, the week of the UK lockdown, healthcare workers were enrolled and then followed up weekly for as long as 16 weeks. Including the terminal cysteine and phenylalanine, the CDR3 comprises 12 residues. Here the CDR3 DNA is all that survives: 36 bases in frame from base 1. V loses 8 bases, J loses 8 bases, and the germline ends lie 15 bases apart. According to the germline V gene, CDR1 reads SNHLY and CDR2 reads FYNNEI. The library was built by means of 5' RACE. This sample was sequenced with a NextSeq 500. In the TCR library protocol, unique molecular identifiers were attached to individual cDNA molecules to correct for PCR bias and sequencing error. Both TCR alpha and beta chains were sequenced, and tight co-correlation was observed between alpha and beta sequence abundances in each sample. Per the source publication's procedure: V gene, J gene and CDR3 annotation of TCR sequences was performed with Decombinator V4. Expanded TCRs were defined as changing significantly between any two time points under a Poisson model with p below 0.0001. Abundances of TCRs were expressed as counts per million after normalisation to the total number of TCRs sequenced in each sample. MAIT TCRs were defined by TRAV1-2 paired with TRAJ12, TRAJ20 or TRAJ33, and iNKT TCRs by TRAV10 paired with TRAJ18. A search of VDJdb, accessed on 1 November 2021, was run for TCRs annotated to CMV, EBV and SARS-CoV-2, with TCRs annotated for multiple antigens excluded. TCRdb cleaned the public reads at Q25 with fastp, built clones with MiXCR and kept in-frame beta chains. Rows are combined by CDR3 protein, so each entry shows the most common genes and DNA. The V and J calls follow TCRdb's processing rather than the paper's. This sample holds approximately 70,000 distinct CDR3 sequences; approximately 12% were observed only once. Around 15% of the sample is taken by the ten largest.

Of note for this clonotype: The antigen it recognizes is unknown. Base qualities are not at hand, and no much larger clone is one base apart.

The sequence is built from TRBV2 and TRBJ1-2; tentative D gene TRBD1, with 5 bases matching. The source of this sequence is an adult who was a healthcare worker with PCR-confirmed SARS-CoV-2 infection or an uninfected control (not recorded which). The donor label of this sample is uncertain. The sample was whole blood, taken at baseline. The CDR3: CASRSGSVGYTF. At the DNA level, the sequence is TGTGCCAGCCGGTCAGGGTCAGTCGGCTACACCTTC.